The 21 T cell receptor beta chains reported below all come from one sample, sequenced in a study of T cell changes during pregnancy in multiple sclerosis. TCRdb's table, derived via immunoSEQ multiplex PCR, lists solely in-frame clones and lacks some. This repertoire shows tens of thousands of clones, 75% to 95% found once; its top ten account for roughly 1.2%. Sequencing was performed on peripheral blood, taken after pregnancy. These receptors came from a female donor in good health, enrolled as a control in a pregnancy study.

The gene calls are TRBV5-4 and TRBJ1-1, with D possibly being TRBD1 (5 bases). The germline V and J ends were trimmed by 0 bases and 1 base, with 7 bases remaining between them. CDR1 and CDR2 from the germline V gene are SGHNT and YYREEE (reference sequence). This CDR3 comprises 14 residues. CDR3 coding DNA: TGTGCCAGCAGCTTGGGGGGCTCGAACACTGAAGCTTTCTTT. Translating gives CASSLGGSNTEAFF.

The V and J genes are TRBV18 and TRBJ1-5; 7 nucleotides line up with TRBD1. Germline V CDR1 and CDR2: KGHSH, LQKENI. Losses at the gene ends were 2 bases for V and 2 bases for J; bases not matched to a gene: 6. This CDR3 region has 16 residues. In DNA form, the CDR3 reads TGTGCCAGCTCACCAAATACAGGGGTTGGCAATCAGCCCCAGCATTTT. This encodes CASSPNTGVGNQPQHF.

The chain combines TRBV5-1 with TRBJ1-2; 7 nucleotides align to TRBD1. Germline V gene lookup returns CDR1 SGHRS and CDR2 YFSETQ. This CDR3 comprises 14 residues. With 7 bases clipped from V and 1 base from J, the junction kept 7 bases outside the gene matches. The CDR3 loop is CASRWTGHNYGYTF. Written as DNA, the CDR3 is TGCGCCAGCCGCTGGACAGGACATAACTATGGCTACACCTTC.

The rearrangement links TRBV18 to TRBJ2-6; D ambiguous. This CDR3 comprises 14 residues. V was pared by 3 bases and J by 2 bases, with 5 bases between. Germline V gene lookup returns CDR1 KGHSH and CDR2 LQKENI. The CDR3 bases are TGTGCCAGCTCACCCAGCGCTGGGGCCAACGTCCTGACTTTC. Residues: CASSPSAGANVLTF.

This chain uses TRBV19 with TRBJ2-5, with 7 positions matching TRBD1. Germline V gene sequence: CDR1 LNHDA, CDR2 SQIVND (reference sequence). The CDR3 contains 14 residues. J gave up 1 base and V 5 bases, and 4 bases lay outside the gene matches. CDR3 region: CASSSRDSQETQYF. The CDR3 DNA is TGTGCCAGTAGTTCCCGGGACAGCCAAGAGACCCAGTACTTC.

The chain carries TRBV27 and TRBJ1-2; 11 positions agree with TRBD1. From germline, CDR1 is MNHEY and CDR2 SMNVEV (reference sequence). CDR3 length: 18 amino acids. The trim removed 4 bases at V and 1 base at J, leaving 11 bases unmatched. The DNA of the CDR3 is TGTGCCAGCAGTTACCCGGGGGACAGGGGGATCTTTAACTATGGCTACACCTTC. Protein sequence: CASSYPGDRGIFNYGYTF.

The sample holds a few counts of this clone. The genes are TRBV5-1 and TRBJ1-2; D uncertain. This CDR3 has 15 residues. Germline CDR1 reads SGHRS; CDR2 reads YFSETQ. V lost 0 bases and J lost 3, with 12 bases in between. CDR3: CASSLGGPMDYGYTF. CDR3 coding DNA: TGCGCCAGCAGCTTGGGAGGGCCGATGGACTATGGCTACACCTTC.

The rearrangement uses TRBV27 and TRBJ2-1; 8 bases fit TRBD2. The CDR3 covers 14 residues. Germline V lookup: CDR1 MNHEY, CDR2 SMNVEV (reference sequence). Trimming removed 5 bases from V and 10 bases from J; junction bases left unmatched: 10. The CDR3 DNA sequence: TGTGCCAGCAGTGTGCTTAGCGGGGCTGTAGAGCAGTTCTTC. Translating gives CASSVLSGAVEQFF.

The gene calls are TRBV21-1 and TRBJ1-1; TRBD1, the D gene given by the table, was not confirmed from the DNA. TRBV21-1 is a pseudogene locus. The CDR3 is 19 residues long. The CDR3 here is CASSSPLRLATAMNTEAFF. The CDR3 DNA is TGTGCCAGCAGCTCCCCTCTACGGTTGGCGACAGCCATGAACACTGAAGCTTTCTTT.

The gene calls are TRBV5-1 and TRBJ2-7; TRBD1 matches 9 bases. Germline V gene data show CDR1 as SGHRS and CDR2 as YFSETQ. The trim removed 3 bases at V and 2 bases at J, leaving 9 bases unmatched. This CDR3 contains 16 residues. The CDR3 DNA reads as TGCGCCAGCAGCTCCCCCCGGGACAGGGTCCCCTACGAGCAGTACTTC. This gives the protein CASSSPRDRVPYEQYF. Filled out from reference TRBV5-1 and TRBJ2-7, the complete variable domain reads KAGVTQTPRYLIKTRGQQVTLSCSPISGHRSVSWYQQTPGQGLQFLFEYFSETQRNKGNFPGRFSGRQFSNSRSEMNVSTLELGDSALYLCASSSPRDRVPYEQYFGPGTRLTVT.

CDR3 protein: CASSKTWGRQPQHF. In DNA form, the CDR3 reads TGTGCCAGCAGCAAAACATGGGGGCGTCAGCCCCAGCATTTT. The chain couples TRBV21-1 to TRBJ1-5; no DNA check was done on the table's D call, TRBD1. TRBV21-1 is termed a pseudogene. The CDR3 runs 14 residues.

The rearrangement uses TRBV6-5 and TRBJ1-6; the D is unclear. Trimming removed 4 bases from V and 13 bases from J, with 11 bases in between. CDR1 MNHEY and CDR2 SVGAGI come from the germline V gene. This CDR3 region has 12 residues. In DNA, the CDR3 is TGTGCCAGCAGTTTCCCAGGAGGTCCCCTCCACTTT. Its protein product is CASSFPGGPLHF.

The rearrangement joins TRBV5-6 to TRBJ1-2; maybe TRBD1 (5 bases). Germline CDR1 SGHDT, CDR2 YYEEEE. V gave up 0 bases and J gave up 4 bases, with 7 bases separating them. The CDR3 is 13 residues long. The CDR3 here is CASSLGTPYGYTF. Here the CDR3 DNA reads TGTGCCAGCAGCTTGGGGACACCCTATGGCTACACCTTC.

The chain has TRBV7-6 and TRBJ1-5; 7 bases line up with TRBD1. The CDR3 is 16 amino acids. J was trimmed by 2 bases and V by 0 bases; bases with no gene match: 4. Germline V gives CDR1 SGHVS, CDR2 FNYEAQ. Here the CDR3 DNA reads TGTGCCAGCAGCTTAGCGGTCGGGACAGGCAATCAGCCCCAGCATTTT. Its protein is CASSLAVGTGNQPQHF.

The CDR3 region is CASSERGLAGGYTDTQYF. CDR3 DNA sequence: TGTGCCAGCAGTGAAAGGGGGTTAGCGGGAGGGTACACAGATACGCAGTATTTT. The rearrangement links TRBV6-1 to TRBJ2-3; TRBD2 agrees at 11 bases. Trimming at V came to 2 bases and at J to 2 bases, leaving 9 bases not matched to a gene. CDR1 is MNHNS and CDR2 is SASEGT in the germline V gene. The CDR3 runs to 18 residues.

For the CDR3, the DNA is TGTGCCAGCAGTCTCCCGGGACTAGCGGGGGGGGAGCTGTTTTTT. Its protein product is CASSLPGLAGGELFF. The genes are TRBV27 and TRBJ2-2; 13 bases agree with TRBD2. After removal of 5 bases from V and 8 bases from J, the junction contained 5 bases not matched to a gene. CDR1 is MNHEY and CDR2 is SMNVEV in the germline V gene (reference sequence). The CDR3 extends over 15 amino acids.

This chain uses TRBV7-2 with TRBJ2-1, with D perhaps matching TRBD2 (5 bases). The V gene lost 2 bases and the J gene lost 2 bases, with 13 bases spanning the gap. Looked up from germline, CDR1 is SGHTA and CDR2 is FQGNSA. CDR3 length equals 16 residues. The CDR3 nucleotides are TGTGCCAGCAGCTTACGACGAAGCGGTGCCTACAATGAGCAGTTCTTC. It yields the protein CASSLRRSGAYNEQFF.

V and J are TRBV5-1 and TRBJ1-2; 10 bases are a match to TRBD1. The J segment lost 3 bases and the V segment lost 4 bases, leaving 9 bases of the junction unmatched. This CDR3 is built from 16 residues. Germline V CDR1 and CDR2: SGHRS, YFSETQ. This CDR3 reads CASSHTPGQGYYGYTF. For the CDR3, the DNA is TGCGCCAGCAGCCACACACCGGGACAGGGGTACTATGGCTACACCTTC.

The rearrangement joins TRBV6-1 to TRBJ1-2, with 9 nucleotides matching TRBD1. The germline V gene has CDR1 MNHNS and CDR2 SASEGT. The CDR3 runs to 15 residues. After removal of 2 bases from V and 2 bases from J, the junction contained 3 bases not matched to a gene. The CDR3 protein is CASSERGTGNYGYTF. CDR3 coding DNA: TGTGCCAGCAGTGAAAGGGGGACAGGGAACTATGGCTACACCTTC.

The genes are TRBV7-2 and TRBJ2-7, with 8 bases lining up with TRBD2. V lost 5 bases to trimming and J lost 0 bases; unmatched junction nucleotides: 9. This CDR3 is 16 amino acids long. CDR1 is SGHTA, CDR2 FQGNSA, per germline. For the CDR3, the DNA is TGTGCCAGCAGCCCCCTCGGGGGGGGGAGCTCCTACGAGCAGTACTTC. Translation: CASSPLGGGSSYEQYF.

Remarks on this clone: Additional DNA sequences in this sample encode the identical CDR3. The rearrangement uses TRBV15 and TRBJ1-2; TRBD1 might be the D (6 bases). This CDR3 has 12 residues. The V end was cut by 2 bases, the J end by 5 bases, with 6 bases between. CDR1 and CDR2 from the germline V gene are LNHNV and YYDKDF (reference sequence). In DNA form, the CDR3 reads TGTGCCACCAGCAGAACAGGGTATGGCTACACCTTC. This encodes CATSRTGYGYTF.